Each of the 5 T cell receptor beta chains below was sequenced from the same sample in a study of follicular helper T cells after annual influenza vaccination. Sequencing used immunoSEQ multiplex PCR; TCRdb keeps in-frame clones, though not all of them. The sample has about 7,100 clones, almost 85% seen once. Time point meaning: 2015-2016 season, 7 days after influenza vaccination. Sequencing used CXCR5- memory CD4+ T cells sorted from blood, obtained 7 days after influenza vaccination. Receptors originate from an adult who received the influenza vaccine.

The CDR3 DNA reads TGTGCCACCCAGTCTACGGAGCCTGGCGATGAGCAGTTCTTC. Translated, it gives CATQSTEPGDEQFF. This sequence joins TRBV10-3 and TRBJ2-1; D not resolved. The CDR3 is 14 amino acids. V was trimmed by 10 bases and J by 8 bases, leaving 21 bases between them. The germline CDR1 and CDR2 sequences are ENHRY and SYGVKD.

This clone was seen a few times. The chain combines TRBV19 with TRBJ1-2; a possible D gene is TRBD1 (6 bases). Trimming pared 11 bases from V and 4 bases from J, leaving 14 bases between. This CDR3 spans 12 amino acids. Per germline, CDR1 LNHDA and CDR2 SQIVND (reference sequence). The CDR3 sequence: CALRLGGYGYTF. The DNA of the CDR3 is TGTGCCCTCCGACTAGGGGGCTATGGCTACACCTTC.

V is TRBV19 and J is TRBJ1-1; no reliable D call. The CDR3 sequence is 14 residues long. Trimming left V 5 bases short and J 1 base short, with 11 bases between. Germline V gene sequence: CDR1 LNHDA, CDR2 SQIVND (reference sequence). The CDR3 DNA sequence: TGTGCCAGTAGTCTCCGGGATGCGAACACTGAAGCTTTCTTT. Translated: CASSLRDANTEAFF.

V gene TRBV6-5 combines with J gene TRBJ2-4; 8 bases match TRBD1. Trimming at V came to 4 bases and at J to 6 bases, leaving 8 bases not matched to a gene. The germline CDR1 and CDR2 sequences are MNHEY and SVGAGI. The CDR3 totals 15 residues. The CDR3 loop reads CASSSLTDRVNIQYF. The CDR3 bases are TGTGCCAGCAGTTCTCTAACGGACAGGGTAAACATTCAGTACTTC.

The V and J genes are TRBV5-4 and TRBJ2-1, with 7 nucleotides matching TRBD2. CDR1 SGHNT and CDR2 YYREEE come from the germline V gene (reference sequence). CDR3 size: 16 residues. With V trimmed by 0 bases and J by 0 bases, 3 bases remained unmatched. The CDR3 bases are TGTGCCAGCAGCTTGGCGGCTAGCGGCTCCTACAATGAGCAGTTCTTC. It yields the protein CASSLAASGSYNEQFF.